The clone carrying this T cell receptor (beta chain) was picked up one time. Its target is not known. The germline V gene encodes CDR1 MNHEY and CDR2 SMNVEV (reference sequence). V lost 7 bases to trimming and J lost 1 base, with 12 bases between them. The CDR3 loop spans 14 amino acids. The data stem from a study of PD-1 blockade in mismatch repair-deficient tumors. Turning to the study itself: All were previously treated, progressing patients with eleven to twelve mismatch repair-deficient cancer types.

Findings of the study overall: Tumor-resident clones, often undetectable pretreatment in blood, expanded then contracted after pembrolizumab.

Mismatch repair deficiency was confirmed in all patients, by PCR or immunohistochemistry. Three pembrolizumab responders had their TCRs sequenced. This table comes from immunoSEQ multiplex PCR, and its TCRdb copy is limited to in-frame clones, with some not included. The sample has approximately 51,000 clones; over 70% are singletons. The rearrangement uses TRBV27 and TRBJ2-3; no clear D gene. This receptor was identified in an adult with mismatch repair-deficient cancer. Sequenced here: peripheral blood, sampled 20 weeks after starting pembrolizumab. The CDR3 here is CASTSIGGTDTQYF. The CDR3 DNA reads as TGTGCCAGCACCTCGATTGGGGGCACAGATACGCAGTATTTT.